The clone carrying this T cell receptor beta chain was seen repeatedly, ten times or more. Antigen specificity is unknown. Construction of TCR beta libraries relied on iRepertoire HTBI primers and on Arm-PCR targeting CDR3 regions. TCRdb ran MiXCR on the multiplex PCR reads and lists one entry per CDR3 protein. This sample carries about 400,000 distinct CDR3 sequences, 20% of them seen once, and the ten largest clones take less than 25%. The source of the sample is a study of regulatory T cells in long-lasting Graves disease. Study-wide context: Graves' disease counted as persistent after over 5 years of antithyroid drugs with positive TSH receptor antibodies.

Germline CDR1 reads DFQATT; CDR2 reads SNEGSKA (reference sequence). The germline V and J ends were trimmed by 5 bases and 7 bases, with 15 bases remaining between them. This CDR3 contains 13 residues. General study results and limits: TRBV28, TRBJ1-2 and TRBJ2-5 emerged as the favored segments in persistent disease. A greater number of public clonotypes (roughly 2,800) was shared by persistent patients than by new patients (approximately 880).

Time point specified: persistent/refractory GD, antithyroid drugs over 5 years with positive TRAb. PBMCs were the source of the RNA used for TCR sequencing. The chain joins TRBV20-1 to TRBJ1-5; D perhaps matches TRBD1 (5 bases). This TCR was recovered from a female donor with Graves disease. This specimen was peripheral blood mononuclear cells (PBMCs), taken when the disease was refractory, from a patient treated with antithyroid drugs. CDR3 sequence (DNA): TGCAGTGCTTCTCAGACAGAATGGCAGCCCCAGCATTTT. Amino acids: CSASQTEWQPQHF.